The clone carrying this T cell receptor beta chain was recorded many times. The target antigen is unknown. Unsorted libraries were prepared from 2 million PBMCs that had been stored at -80 C. TCRdb re-analysed the 5' RACE reads in MiXCR, keeping a single row per CDR3 protein. The table has about 58,000 distinct CDR3 sequences, around 2.3% seen once; the top ten hold around 3%. This sample stems from a study of neurological immune-mediated disorders. Overall study results and limits: None of the CDR3 amino acid sequences of expanded clones were shared across subjects, and this suggested private repertoires in all groups.

Trimming shortened V by 0 bases and J by 9 bases, and 15 bases separated the two germline ends. The length of the CDR3 is 14 residues. Germline values: CDR1 DFQATT, CDR2 SNEGSKA (reference sequence). The rearrangement uses TRBV20-1 and TRBJ2-1, with TRBD2 as a possible D gene (6 bases). Sequenced: PBMCs. The receptor was isolated from a man aged 45 to 65 with multiple sclerosis. The CDR3 loop reads CSAREARGAGEQFF. CDR3 sequence (DNA): TGCAGTGCTAGAGAGGCTCGCGGGGCCGGTGAGCAGTTCTTC.